This T cell receptor beta chain was found in a study of T-cell memory formation after mild COVID-19. Study-level results: The authors left the SARS-CoV-2 specificity of second-wave clones peaking on day 37 unconfirmed. Pre-infection memory held some responding clones, suggesting pre-existing cross-reactive T cells responded.

MiXCR, run by TCRdb on the 5' RACE reads, gives a single entry per CDR3 protein. Of under 300,000 distinct CDR3 sequences listed, roughly 15% were seen once; the top ten hold around 3.7%. In this sample, this clonotype turned up a few times. Its antigen is undetermined. The CDR3 runs to 14 residues. Germline V gives CDR1 SNHLY, CDR2 FYNNEI. The ends were cut back, 7 bases at V and 1 base at J, with 11 bases in the middle. This TCR came from a man aged 18 to 29 who had mild COVID-19 (a few samples of this study predate the infection). Cell type and time point are not known. This sequence joins TRBV2 and TRBJ1-5; D unresolved. Sequenced sample: PBMCs or a T cell subset sorted from them (not recorded which). The CDR3 region is CASNGEPSNQPQHF. The CDR3 DNA sequence: TGTGCCAGCAACGGCGAGCCGAGCAATCAGCCCCAGCATTTT. Full variable domain (rest looked up from reference TRBV2 and TRBJ1-5): EPEVTQTPSHQVTQMGQEVILRCVPISNHLYFYWYRQILGQKVEFLVSFYNNEISEKSEIFDDQFSVERPDGSNFTLKIRSTKLEDSAMYFCASNGEPSNQPQHFGDGTRLSIL.